The 4 T cell receptor beta chains presented below share a single source sample, sequenced in a study of neurological immune-mediated disorders. TCRdb ran MiXCR on the 5' RACE reads and lists one entry per CDR3 protein. The table lists 40,000 or so distinct CDR3 sequences, roughly 4.8% of them singletons. The specimen sequenced was CD4+ T cells from blood. These receptors all stem from a man between 18 and 35 years old in good health.

This clonotype occurred many times. V is TRBV6-6 and J is TRBJ2-1; the match to TRBD2 covers 9 bases. The trim removed 7 bases at V and 0 bases at J, leaving 4 bases unmatched. CDR1 is MNHNY, CDR2 SVGAGI, per germline (reference sequence). The CDR3 covers 15 residues. The CDR3, as DNA: TGTGCCAGCAAAAAGCGGGGGGCCTCCTACAATGAGCAGTTCTTC. It encodes CASKKRGASYNEQFF.

This clonotype showed up many times. The gene calls are TRBV20-1 and TRBJ2-3; 16 bases map to TRBD2. The CDR3 contains 15 residues. Germline CDR1 reads DFQATT; CDR2 reads SNEGSKA (reference sequence). V lost 5 bases and J lost 6; bases outside the gene matches: 5. The CDR3 region is CSAYGTSGGGDTQYF. CDR3 nucleotides: TGCAGTGCTTACGGGACTAGCGGGGGGGGGGATACGCAGTATTTT.

This clonotype appeared many times. J is TRBJ2-7 and V is TRBV6-1; 8 bases match TRBD1. Per germline, CDR1 MNHNS and CDR2 SASEGT. V shed 4 bases and J 3 bases; nucleotides not matched to a gene: 8. The CDR3 has 15 amino acids. CDR3 in amino acids: CASSGPGTGRYEQYF. The CDR3 nucleotides read TGTGCCAGCAGTGGTCCCGGGACAGGCCGCTACGAGCAGTACTTC.

This clonotype was found many times. The chain recombines TRBV2 with TRBJ2-3; TRBD2 agrees at 11 bases. CDR3 length: 14 residues. V dropped 5 bases and J dropped 5; count of bases not matched to a gene: 3. Per germline, CDR1 SNHLY and CDR2 FYNNEI. The CDR3 protein is CASSRLAGQDTQYF. CDR3 nucleotides: TGTGCCAGCAGTAGACTAGCGGGGCAAGATACGCAGTATTTT. Supplemented by reference TRBV2 and TRBJ2-3, the full variable domain reads EPEVTQTPSHQVTQMGQEVILRCVPISNHLYFYWYRQILGQKVEFLVSFYNNEISEKSEIFDDQFSVERPDGSNFTLKIRSTKLEDSAMYFCASSRLAGQDTQYFGPGTRLTVL.